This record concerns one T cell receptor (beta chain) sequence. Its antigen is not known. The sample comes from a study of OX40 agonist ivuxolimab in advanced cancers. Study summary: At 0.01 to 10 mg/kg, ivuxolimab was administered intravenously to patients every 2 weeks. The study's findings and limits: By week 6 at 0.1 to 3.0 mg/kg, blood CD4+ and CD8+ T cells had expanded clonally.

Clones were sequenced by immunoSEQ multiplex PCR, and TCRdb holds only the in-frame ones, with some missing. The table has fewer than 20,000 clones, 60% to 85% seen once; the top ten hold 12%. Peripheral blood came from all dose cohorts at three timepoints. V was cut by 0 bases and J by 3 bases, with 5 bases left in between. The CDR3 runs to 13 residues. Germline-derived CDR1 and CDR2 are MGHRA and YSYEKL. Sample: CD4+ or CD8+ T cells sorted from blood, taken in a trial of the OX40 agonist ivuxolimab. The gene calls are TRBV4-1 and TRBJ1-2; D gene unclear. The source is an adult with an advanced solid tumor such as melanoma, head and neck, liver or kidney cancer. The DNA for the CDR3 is TGCGCCAGCAGCCAAGAGGGTTACTATGGCTACACCTTC. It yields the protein CASSQEGYYGYTF.